This is a list of T cell receptor beta chains from one sample in a study of radiotherapy plus CTLA-4 blockade in lung cancer. Method: immunoSEQ multiplex PCR; TCRdb's copy keeps in-frame clones and lacks some. This table holds roughly 53,000 clones, 80% to 90% found once. The material was peripheral blood, obtained from a patient treated with radiotherapy plus ipilimumab. The source of these receptors is a human donor with non-small cell lung cancer whose response to radiotherapy plus ipilimumab could not be evaluated. The CDR3 runs from the conserved cysteine through the conserved F or W. D genes are given only for firm matches. Clone size appears in some rows only: once, few, many, or a class for an expanded clone.

j_gene	abundance	d_gene	v_gene	CDR3aa	CDR3nt
TRBJ2-1	NA	TRBD1	TRBV2	CASSEPGQFTNNEQFF	TGTGCCAGCAGTGAACCGGGACAGTTCACAAACAATGAGCAGTTCTTC
TRBJ2-1	NA	TRBD2	TRBV28	CASSLSSGGKNEQFF	TGTGCCAGCAGTTTATCTAGCGGGGGTAAGAATGAGCAGTTCTTC
TRBJ2-3	few	NA	TRBV7-2	CASSLGTSTDTQYF	TGTGCCAGCAGCTTAGGGACTAGCACAGATACGCAGTATTTT
TRBJ2-5	NA	TRBD1	TRBV18	CASSPDRQETQYF	TGTGCCAGCTCACCGGACAGGCAAGAGACCCAGTACTTC
TRBJ2-1	NA	NA	TRBV19	CASSLDRPSAYNEQFF	TGTGCCAGTAGTCTTGACAGGCCCTCCGCCTACAATGAGCAGTTCTTC
TRBJ2-5	NA	NA	TRBV9	CASSAGLGRETQYF	TGTGCCAGCAGCGCAGGACTGGGAAGGGAGACCCAGTACTTC
TRBJ1-2	NA	NA	TRBV15	CATSREVFAVSSYTF	TGTGCCACCAGCCGAGAGGTCTTTGCGGTCTCAAGCTACACCTTC
TRBJ2-5	NA	TRBD2	TRBV5-1	CASSLGPAGRETQYF	TGCGCCAGCAGCTTGGGTCCAGCGGGGCGCGAGACCCAGTACTTC
TRBJ1-1	NA	NA	TRBV19	CASRERENTEAFF	TGTGCCAGTAGGGAACGGGAGAACACTGAAGCTTTCTTT
TRBJ1-5	NA	NA	TRBV28	CASSLSVGGRGNQPQHF	TGTGCCAGCAGTTTGTCCGTGGGAGGGCGAGGCAATCAGCCCCAGCATTTT
TRBJ2-1	NA	TRBD2	TRBV9	CASSVLAGDNEQFF	TGTGCCAGCAGCGTCCTAGCGGGAGACAATGAGCAGTTCTTC
TRBJ2-6	NA	NA	TRBV2	CASKAGAAGVLTF	TGTGCCAGCAAAGCAGGGGCCGCCGGCGTCCTGACTTTC
TRBJ2-3	NA	NA	TRBV7-3	CASSPQGSDTQYF	TGTGCCAGCAGCCCACAGGGATCAGATACGCAGTATTTT
TRBJ2-7	NA	TRBD2	TRBV2	CASKGGRALPYEQYF	TGTGCCAGCAAAGGCGGGAGGGCCCTTCCCTACGAGCAGTACTTC
TRBJ2-5	NA	TRBD2	TRBV7-9	CASTIIGGKETQYF	TGTGCCAGCACAATCATCGGGGGGAAAGAGACCCAGTACTTC
TRBJ1-5	once	TRBD1	TRBV6-1	CASRDRPNQPQHF	TGTGCCAGCAGGGACAGGCCGAATCAGCCCCAGCATTTT
TRBJ2-7	NA	NA	TRBV7-8	CASSLESTGTYEQYF	TGTGCCAGCAGCTTAGAGAGTACAGGGACCTACGAGCAGTACTTC
TRBJ2-7	NA	TRBD2	TRBV18	CASSSGLSTYEQYF	TGTGCCAGCTCTTCGGGACTATCCACGTACGAGCAGTACTTC
TRBJ1-5	NA	TRBD1	TRBV27	CASSQGANQPQHF	TGTGCCAGCAGTCAGGGGGCCAATCAGCCCCAGCATTTT
TRBJ1-2	NA	TRBD1	TRBV27	CASSFGQGAYGYTF	TGTGCCAGCAGTTTTGGACAGGGTGCGTATGGCTACACCTTC
TRBJ2-7	NA	TRBD2	TRBV4-2	CASSQDYSGSYEQYF	TGTGCCAGCAGCCAAGATTACAGCGGGAGTTACGAGCAGTACTTC
TRBJ1-1	NA	NA	TRBV2	CASSEAAEAFF	TGTGCCAGCAGTGAAGCCGCTGAAGCTTTCTTT
TRBJ2-2	NA	NA	TRBV6-5	CASSYSRGLELFF	TGTGCCAGCAGTTACTCCCGGGGGTTGGAGCTGTTTTTT
TRBJ1-2	NA	NA	TRBV2	CASSEARQVSYTF	TGTGCCAGCAGTGAAGCACGACAGGTCAGCTACACCTTC
TRBJ1-1	NA	TRBD1	TRBV5-1	CASSLGGSPEAFF	TGCGCCAGCAGCTTAGGGGGCTCCCCTGAAGCTTTCTTT
TRBJ2-1	NA	TRBD2	TRBV4-1	CASSQAGLAGGPLNEQFF	TGCGCCAGCAGCCAAGCGGGACTAGCGGGAGGGCCTCTCAATGAGCAGTTCTTC
TRBJ2-7	NA	TRBD1	TRBV10-3	CAISVGQGDYEQYF	TGTGCCATCAGTGTAGGACAGGGGGATTACGAGCAGTACTTC
TRBJ2-1	few	NA	TRBV6-6	CASGLHYNEQFF	TGTGCCAGTGGACTACACTACAATGAGCAGTTCTTC
TRBJ1-1	NA	NA	TRBV6-6	CASRRQHTEAFF	TGTGCCAGCAGGCGACAGCACACTGAAGCTTTCTTT
TRBJ2-7	NA	TRBD2	TRBV27	CASSPLAGYTYEQYF	TGTGCCAGCAGTCCTCTAGCGGGATATACCTACGAGCAGTACTTC
TRBJ1-5	NA	NA	TRBV5-1	CASSLDGGPNQPQHF	TGCGCCAGCAGCTTGGACGGCGGGCCCAATCAGCCCCAGCATTTT
TRBJ1-1	NA	NA	TRBV7-9	CASSSLTVEAFF	TGTGCCAGCAGCTCTTTGACAGTTGAAGCTTTCTTT
TRBJ1-5	NA	TRBD1	TRBV19	CASSDRVGQPQHF	TGTGCCAGTAGCGACAGGGTCGGTCAGCCCCAGCATTTT
TRBJ1-5	NA	NA	TRBV7-7	CASSLDRGQPQHF	TGTGCTAGCAGCTTAGACCGGGGACAGCCCCAGCATTTT
TRBJ2-3	NA	NA	TRBV7-2	CASSLQGRGSTDTQYF	TGTGCCAGCAGCTTACAGGGGCGAGGAAGCACAGATACGCAGTATTTT
TRBJ1-1	NA	TRBD1	TRBV7-9	CASSSGQGPGLNTEAFF	TGTGCCAGCAGCTCCGGACAGGGCCCGGGACTGAACACTGAAGCTTTCTTT
TRBJ1-1	NA	NA	TRBV28	CASSLRGGGNTEAFF	TGTGCCAGCAGTTTACGAGGGGGGGGAAACACTGAAGCTTTCTTT
TRBJ1-4	NA	NA	TRBV2	CASTRSFNEKLFF	TGTGCCAGCACTCGGTCTTTTAATGAAAAACTGTTTTTT
TRBJ2-7	NA	NA	TRBV28	CASNFAGGTYEQYF	TGTGCCAGCAATTTCGCCGGCGGCACCTACGAGCAGTACTTC
TRBJ2-3	once	TRBD2	TRBV5-5	CASSLRLAGRTDTQYF	TGTGCCAGCAGCTTGAGACTAGCGGGCCGCACAGATACGCAGTATTTT
TRBJ1-1	NA	NA	TRBV27	CASSLQGNTEAFF	TGTGCCAGCAGTTTACAGGGCAACACTGAAGCTTTCTTT
TRBJ2-3	NA	NA	TRBV7-8	CASSLVQGVTDTQYF	TGTGCCAGCAGCTTAGTACAGGGTGTGACAGATACGCAGTATTTT
TRBJ2-3	NA	TRBD1	TRBV18	CASSTTGGSTDTQYF	TGTGCCAGCTCAACGACAGGGGGCTCAACAGATACGCAGTATTTT
TRBJ2-2	NA	TRBD2	TRBV28	CASSFLAGGPGELFF	TGTGCCAGCAGTTTTTTAGCGGGAGGGCCCGGGGAGCTGTTTTTT
TRBJ2-2	NA	NA	TRBV27	CASSYVSGYTGELFF	TGTGCCAGCAGTTATGTTTCGGGGTACACCGGGGAGCTGTTTTTT
TRBJ2-2	NA	TRBD1	TRBV29-1	CSVEQGARATGELFF	TGCAGCGTAGAACAGGGGGCGCGGGCCACCGGGGAGCTGTTTTTT
TRBJ1-2	few	TRBD1	TRBV29-1	CSVLPGGASEGYTF	TGCAGCGTTCTTCCAGGGGGCGCGTCGGAGGGCTACACCTTC
TRBJ2-5	once	NA	TRBV6-6	CASRLNQETQYF	TGTGCCAGCAGACTGAACCAAGAGACCCAGTACTTC
TRBJ1-5	NA	TRBD1	TRBV7-9	CASSWTGEQPQHF	TGTGCCAGCAGCTGGACAGGGGAACAGCCCCAGCATTTT
TRBJ2-3	NA	TRBD2	TRBV4-3	CASSQLPSGEGHTQYF	TGCGCCAGCAGCCAATTACCGTCGGGGGAGGGACATACGCAGTATTTT
TRBJ2-3	NA	TRBD2	TRBV5-4	CASSLGPSGSTGKDTQYF	TGTGCCAGCAGCTTGGGTCCTAGCGGGAGCACCGGAAAAGATACGCAGTATTTT
TRBJ1-1	NA	NA	TRBV4-3	CASSQDVAEKNTEAFF	TGCGCCAGCAGCCAAGATGTGGCAGAAAAGAACACTGAAGCTTTCTTT
TRBJ2-7	NA	NA	TRBV19	CASSNGLLYEQYF	TGTGCCAGTAGTAATGGGCTGCTCTACGAGCAGTACTTC
TRBJ1-1	NA	TRBD1	TRBV28	CASSLFGQGATEAFF	TGTGCCAGCAGTTTATTCGGCCAGGGGGCCACTGAAGCTTTCTTT
TRBJ1-2	NA	TRBD1	TRBV27	CASSPTPRGLHYGYTF	TGTGCCAGCAGCCCTACCCCCAGGGGGCTTCACTATGGCTACACCTTC
TRBJ1-3	once	NA	TRBV15	CATSDVRSSGNTIYF	TGTGCCACCTCTGACGTAAGGAGTTCTGGAAACACCATATATTTT
TRBJ2-5	NA	NA	TRBV6-6	CASSYSTGRAETQYF	TGTGCCAGCAGTTACTCCACAGGGCGTGCGGAGACCCAGTACTTC
TRBJ1-5	NA	NA	TRBV19	CASSISSGGFDQPQHF	TGTGCCAGTAGTATTAGTTCGGGAGGGTTCGATCAGCCCCAGCATTTT